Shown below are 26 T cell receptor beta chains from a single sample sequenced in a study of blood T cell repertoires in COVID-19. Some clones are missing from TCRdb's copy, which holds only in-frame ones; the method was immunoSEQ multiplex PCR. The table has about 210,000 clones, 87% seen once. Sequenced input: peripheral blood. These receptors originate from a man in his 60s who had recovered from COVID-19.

CDR3 nucleotides: TGTGCCAGCAGTACCGGGACAGGTTTCCTCTACGAGCAGTACTTC. This translates into CASSTGTGFLYEQYF. J is TRBJ2-7 and V is TRBV6-2 or TRBV6-3, with TRBD1 matching over 8 bases. The V and J ends lost 5 bases and 3 bases, in that order; junction bases with no gene match: 9. Per germline, CDR1 MNHEY and CDR2 SVGEGT. The CDR3 is 15 amino acids.

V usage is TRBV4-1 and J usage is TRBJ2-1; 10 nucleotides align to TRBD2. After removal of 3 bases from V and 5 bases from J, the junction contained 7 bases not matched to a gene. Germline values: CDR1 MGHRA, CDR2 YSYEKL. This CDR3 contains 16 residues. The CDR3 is CASSQAFGTSDNEQFF. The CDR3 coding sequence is TGCGCCAGCAGCCAGGCCTTCGGGACTAGCGACAATGAGCAGTTCTTC.

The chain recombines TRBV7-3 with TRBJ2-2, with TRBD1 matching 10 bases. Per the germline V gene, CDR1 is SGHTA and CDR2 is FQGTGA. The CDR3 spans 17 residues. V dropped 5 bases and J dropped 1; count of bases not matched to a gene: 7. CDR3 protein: CASSTRQGAGNTGELFF. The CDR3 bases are TGTGCCAGCAGCACGAGACAGGGGGCGGGGAACACCGGGGAGCTGTTTTTT.

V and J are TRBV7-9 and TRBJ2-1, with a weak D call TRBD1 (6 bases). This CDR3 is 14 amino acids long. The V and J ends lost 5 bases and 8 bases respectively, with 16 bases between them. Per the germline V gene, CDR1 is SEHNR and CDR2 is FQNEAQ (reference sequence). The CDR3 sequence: CASSRGQSFDEQFF. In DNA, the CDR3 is TGTGCCAGCAGCCGAGGACAGAGTTTCGATGAGCAGTTCTTC.

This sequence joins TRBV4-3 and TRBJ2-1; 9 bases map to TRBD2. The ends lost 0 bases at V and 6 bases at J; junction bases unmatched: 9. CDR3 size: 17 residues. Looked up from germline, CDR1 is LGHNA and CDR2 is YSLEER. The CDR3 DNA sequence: TGCGCCAGCAGCCAAGATCGGAAGACTAGCGGACGCAATGAGCAGTTCTTC. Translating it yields CASSQDRKTSGRNEQFF.

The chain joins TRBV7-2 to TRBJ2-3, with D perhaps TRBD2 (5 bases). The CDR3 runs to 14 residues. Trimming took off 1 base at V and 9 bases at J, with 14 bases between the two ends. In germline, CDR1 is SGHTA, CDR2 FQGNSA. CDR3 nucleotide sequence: TGTGCCAGCAGCTTAGGGGTTTTTGCGGGCACGCAGTATTTT. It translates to CASSLGVFAGTQYF.

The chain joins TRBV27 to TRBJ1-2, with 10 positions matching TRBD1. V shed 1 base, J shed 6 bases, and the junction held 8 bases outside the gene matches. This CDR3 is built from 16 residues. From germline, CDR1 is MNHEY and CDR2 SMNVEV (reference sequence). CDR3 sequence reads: CASSLFSDRGSDGYTF. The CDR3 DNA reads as TGTGCCAGCAGTTTATTCTCGGACAGGGGGAGCGATGGCTACACCTTC.

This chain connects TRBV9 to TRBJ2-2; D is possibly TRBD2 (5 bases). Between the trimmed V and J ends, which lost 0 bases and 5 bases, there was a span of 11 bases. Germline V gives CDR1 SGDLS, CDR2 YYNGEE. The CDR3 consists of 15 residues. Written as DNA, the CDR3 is TGTGCCAGCAGCGTAGCGAGGGTAGGGACCGGGGAGCTGTTTTTT. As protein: CASSVARVGTGELFF.

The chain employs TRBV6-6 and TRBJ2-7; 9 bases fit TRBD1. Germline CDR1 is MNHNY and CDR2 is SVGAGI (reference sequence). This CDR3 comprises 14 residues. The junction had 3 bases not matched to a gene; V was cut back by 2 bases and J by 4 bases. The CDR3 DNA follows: TGTGCCAGCAGTTACGACAGGGGGGTATACGAGCAGTACTTC. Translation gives CASSYDRGVYEQYF.

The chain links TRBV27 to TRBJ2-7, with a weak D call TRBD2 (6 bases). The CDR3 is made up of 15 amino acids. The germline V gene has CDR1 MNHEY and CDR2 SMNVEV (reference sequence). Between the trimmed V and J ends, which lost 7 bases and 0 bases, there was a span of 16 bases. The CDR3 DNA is TGTGCCAGCACCCGGCGCGGGACGGACTCCTACGAGCAGTACTTC. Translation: CASTRRGTDSYEQYF.

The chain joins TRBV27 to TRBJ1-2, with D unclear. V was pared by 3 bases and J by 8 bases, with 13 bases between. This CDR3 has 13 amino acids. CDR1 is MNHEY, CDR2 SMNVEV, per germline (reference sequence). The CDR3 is CASSFDAAEGYTF. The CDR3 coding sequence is TGTGCCAGCAGTTTTGATGCGGCAGAAGGCTACACCTTC.

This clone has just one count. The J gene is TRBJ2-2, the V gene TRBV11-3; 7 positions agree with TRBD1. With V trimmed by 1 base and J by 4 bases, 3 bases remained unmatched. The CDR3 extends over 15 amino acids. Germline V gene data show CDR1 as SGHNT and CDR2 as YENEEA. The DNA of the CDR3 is TGTGCCAGCAGCTTAGTCTCAGGGGGCACCGGGGAGCTGTTTTTT. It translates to CASSLVSGGTGELFF.

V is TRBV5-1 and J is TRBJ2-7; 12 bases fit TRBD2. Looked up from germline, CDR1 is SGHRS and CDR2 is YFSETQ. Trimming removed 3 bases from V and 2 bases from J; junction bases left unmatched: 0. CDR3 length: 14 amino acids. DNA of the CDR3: TGCGCCAGCAGCTGGACTAGCGGGACCTACGAGCAGTACTTC. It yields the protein CASSWTSGTYEQYF.

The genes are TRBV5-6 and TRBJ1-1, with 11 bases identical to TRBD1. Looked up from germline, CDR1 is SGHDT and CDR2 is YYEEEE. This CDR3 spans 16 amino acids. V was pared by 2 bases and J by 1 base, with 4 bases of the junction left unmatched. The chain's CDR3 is CASSFGQGAQNTEAFF. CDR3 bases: TGTGCCAGCAGCTTTGGACAGGGGGCTCAGAACACTGAAGCTTTCTTT.

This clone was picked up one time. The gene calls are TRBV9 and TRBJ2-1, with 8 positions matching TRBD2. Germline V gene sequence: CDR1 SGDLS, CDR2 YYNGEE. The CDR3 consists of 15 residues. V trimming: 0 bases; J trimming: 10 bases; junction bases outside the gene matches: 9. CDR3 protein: CASSVVRGAPGEQFF. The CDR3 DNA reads TGTGCCAGCAGCGTAGTGCGGGGGGCGCCTGGGGAGCAGTTCTTC. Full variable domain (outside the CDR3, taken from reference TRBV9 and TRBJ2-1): DSGVTQTPKHLITATGQRVTLRCSPRSGDLSVYWYQQSLDQGLQFLIQYYNGEERAKGNILERFSAQQFPDLHSELNLSSLELGDSALYFCASSVVRGAPGEQFFGPGTRLTVL.

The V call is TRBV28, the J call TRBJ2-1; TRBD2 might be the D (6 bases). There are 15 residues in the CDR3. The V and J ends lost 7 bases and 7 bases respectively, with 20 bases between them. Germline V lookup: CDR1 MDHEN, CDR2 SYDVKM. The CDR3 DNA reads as TGTGCCAGCACCCCCCCCGGGAGCCTAAGTAATGAGCAGTTCTTC. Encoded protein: CASTPPGSLSNEQFF. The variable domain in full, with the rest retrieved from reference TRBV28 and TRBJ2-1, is DVKVTQSSRYLVKRTGEKVFLECVQDMDHENMFWYRQDPGLGLRLIYFSYDVKMKEKGDIPEGYSVSREKKERFSLILESASTNQTSMYLCASTPPGSLSNEQFFGPGTRLTVL.

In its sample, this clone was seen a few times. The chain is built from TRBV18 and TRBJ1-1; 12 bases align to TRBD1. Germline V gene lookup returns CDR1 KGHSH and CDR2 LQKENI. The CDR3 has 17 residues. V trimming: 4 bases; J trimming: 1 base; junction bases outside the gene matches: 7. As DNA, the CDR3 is TGTGCCAGCTCACTTTTGGGACAGGGGGCAAGGAACACTGAAGCTTTCTTT. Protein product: CASSLLGQGARNTEAFF. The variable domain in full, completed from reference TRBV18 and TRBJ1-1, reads NAGVMQNPRHLVRRRGQEARLRCSPMKGHSHVYWYRQLPEEGLKFMVYLQKENIIDESGMPKERFSAEFPKEGPSILRIQQVVRGDSAAYFCASSLLGQGARNTEAFFGQGTRLTVV.

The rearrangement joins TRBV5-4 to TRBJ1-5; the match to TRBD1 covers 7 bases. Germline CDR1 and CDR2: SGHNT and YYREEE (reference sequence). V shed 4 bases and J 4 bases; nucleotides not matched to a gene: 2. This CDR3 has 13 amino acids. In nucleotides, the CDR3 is TGTGCCAGCAGCAGACAGGGAAATCAGCCCCAGCATTTT. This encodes CASSRQGNQPQHF.

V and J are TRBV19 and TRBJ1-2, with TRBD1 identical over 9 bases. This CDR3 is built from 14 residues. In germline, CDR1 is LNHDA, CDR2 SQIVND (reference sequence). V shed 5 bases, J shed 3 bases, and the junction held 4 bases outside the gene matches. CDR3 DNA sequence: TGTGCCAGTAGTTCACAGGGGGCGGACTATGGCTACACCTTC. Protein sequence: CASSSQGADYGYTF.

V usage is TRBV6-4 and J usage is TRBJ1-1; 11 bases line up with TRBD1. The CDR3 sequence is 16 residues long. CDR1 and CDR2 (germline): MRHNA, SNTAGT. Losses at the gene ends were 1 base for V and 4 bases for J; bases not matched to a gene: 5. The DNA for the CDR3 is TGTGCCAGCAGTGACTTTAGGACAGGGGGCCGCACTGAAGCTTTCTTT. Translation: CASSDFRTGGRTEAFF.

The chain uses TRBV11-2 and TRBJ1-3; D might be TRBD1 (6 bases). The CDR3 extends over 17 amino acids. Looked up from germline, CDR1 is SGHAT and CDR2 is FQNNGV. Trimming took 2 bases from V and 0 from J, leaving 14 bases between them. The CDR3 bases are TGTGCCAGCAGCTTAACGGGTGCAGGGGTCTCTGGAAACACCATATATTTT. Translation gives CASSLTGAGVSGNTIYF.

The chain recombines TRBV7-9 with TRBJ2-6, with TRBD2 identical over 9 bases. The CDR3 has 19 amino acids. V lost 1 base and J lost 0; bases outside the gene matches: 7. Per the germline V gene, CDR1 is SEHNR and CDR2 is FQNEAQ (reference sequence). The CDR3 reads CASSLVAGGRLSGANVLTF. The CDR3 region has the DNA TGTGCCAGCAGCTTAGTCGCGGGGGGGAGACTCTCTGGGGCCAACGTCCTGACTTTC. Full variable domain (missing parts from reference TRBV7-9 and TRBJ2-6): DTGVSQNPRHKITKRGQNVTFRCDPISEHNRLYWYRQTLGQGPEFLTYFQNEAQLEKSRLLSDRFSAERPKGSFSTLEIQRTEQGDSAMYLCASSLVAGGRLSGANVLTFGAGSRLTVL.

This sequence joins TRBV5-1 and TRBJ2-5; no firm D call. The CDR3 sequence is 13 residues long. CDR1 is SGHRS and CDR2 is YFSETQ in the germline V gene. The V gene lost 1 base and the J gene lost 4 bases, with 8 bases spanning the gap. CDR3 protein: CASSLFPSETQYF. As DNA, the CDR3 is TGCGCCAGCAGCTTGTTCCCCTCAGAGACCCAGTACTTC.

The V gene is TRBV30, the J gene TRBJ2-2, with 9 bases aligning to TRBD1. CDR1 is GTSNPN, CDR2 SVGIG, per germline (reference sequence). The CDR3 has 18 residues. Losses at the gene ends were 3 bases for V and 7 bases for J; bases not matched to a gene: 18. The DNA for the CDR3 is TGTGCCTGGAGCCCACCCGGGACAGGGTTTAGTGCACGCGGGGAGCTGTTTTTT. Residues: CAWSPPGTGFSARGELFF.

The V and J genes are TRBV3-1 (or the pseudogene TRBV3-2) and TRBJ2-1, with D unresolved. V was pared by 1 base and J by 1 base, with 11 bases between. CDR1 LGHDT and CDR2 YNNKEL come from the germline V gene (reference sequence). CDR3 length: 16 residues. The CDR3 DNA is TGTGCCAGCAGCCAAGGAAGAATAGCTTCCTACAATGAGCAGTTCTTC. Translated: CASSQGRIASYNEQFF.

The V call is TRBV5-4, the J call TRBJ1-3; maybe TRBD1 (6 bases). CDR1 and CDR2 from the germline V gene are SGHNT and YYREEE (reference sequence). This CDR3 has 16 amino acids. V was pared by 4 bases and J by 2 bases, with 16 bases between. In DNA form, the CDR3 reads TGTGCCAGCAGCCCGGTCGATGGGGGCCCTGGAAACACCATATATTTT. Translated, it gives CASSPVDGGPGNTIYF.